This T cell receptor (beta chain) was retrieved from a study of blood T cell repertoires in COVID-19. Overall study: Sources were T cells, B-cell-depleted T cells, or PBMCs; the material itself was cDNA or gDNA.

TCRdb's table, derived via immunoSEQ multiplex PCR, lists solely in-frame clones and lacks some. The sample records some 290,000 clones, more than 75% being singletons. Self-reported history from a screening survey and questionnaire set each donor's cohort. Sequencing input: PBMCs or T cells enriched from blood (not recorded which). The clonotype originates from a middle-aged woman with acute COVID-19.

The CDR3 region has the DNA TGTGCCAGCAGGATGGAGGGGTCCGGCACAGATACGCAGTATTTT. Translating gives CASRMEGSGTDTQYF. V is TRBV28 and J is TRBJ2-3; D possibly corresponds to TRBD2 (6 bases). This CDR3 spans 15 amino acids. Germline loops: CDR1 MDHEN, CDR2 SYDVKM. V lost 6 bases and J lost 1, with 14 bases in between.